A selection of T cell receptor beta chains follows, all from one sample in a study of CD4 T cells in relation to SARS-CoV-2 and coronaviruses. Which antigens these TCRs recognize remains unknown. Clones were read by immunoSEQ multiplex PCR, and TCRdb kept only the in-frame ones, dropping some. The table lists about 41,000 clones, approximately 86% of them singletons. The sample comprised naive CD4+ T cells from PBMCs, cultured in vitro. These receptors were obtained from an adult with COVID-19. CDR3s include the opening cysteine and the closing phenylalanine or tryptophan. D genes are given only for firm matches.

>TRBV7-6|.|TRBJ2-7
CASSLDSAGEQYF
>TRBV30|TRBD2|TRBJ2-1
CAGWTSGRRNEQFF
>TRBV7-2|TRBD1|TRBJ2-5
CASSPRFGTGRETQYF
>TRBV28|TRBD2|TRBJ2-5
CASSSRWPSGRETQYF
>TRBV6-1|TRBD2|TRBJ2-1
CASSEARGIWGYEQFF
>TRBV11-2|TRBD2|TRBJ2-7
CASSPGDLRGEQYF
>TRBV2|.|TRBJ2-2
CASVDLRRTGELFF
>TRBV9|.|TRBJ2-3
CASSVGGSGTDTQYF
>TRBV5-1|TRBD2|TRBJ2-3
CASSSGLAGNTDTQYF
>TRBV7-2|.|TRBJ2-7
CASSLEYDRYF
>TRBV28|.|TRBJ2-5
CASSFRVRSQETQYF
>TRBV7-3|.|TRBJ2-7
CASSTLRDNIYEQYF
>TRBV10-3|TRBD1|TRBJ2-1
CAISGTGTGPYNEQFF
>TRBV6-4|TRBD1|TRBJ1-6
CASSVGTGNSPLHF
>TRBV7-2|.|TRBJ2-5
CASSLVPQETQYF
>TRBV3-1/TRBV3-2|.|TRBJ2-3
CASSRYSTSTDTQYF
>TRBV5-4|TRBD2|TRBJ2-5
CASSSTGAGVWETQYF
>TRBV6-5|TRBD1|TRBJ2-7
CASSYLLGQGFYEQYF
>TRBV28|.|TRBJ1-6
CASSFDFTLERNSPLHF
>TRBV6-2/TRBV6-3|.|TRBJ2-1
CASSTTGTGREQFF
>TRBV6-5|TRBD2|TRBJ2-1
CASSYRTSGYNEQFF
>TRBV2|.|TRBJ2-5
CASSGSRLGGDF
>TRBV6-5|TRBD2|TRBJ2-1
CASRAGTRNEQFF
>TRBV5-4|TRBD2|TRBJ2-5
CASSSLAGGPGETQYF
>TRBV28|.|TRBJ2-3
CASSFAEFSTDTQYF
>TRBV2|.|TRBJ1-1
CASRAIRARVGEAFF
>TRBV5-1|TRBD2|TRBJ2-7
CASSVAGGLYEQYF
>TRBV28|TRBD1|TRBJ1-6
CASSLTGVPPLHF
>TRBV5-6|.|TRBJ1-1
CASSFLGETNTEAFF
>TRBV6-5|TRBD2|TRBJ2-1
CASSYQTSGSNEQFF
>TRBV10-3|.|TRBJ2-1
CAISERVGSYNEQFF
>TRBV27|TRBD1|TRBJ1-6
CASSRQGESLHF
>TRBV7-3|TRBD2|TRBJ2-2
CASRTSGSAGELFF
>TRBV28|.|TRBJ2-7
CASSPSGTGTYEQYF
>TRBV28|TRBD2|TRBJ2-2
CASSFAGLAGAAGELFF
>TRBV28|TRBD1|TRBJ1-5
CATRQGDQPQHF
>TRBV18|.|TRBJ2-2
CASSPRAGASLNTGELFF
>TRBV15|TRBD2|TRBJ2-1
CATSRVQAGAYNEQFF
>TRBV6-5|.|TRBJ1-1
CASSYPGRLEAFF
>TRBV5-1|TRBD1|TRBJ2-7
CASSTSTGTYEQYF
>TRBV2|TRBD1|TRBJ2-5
CASSGTGQETQYF
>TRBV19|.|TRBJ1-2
CASSISPRYGYTF
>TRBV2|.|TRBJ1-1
CASSEASRGGTEAFF
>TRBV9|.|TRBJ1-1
CASSSVEGKRGEAFF
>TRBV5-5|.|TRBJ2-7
CASTRAGDYEQYF
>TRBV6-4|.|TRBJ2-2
CASSDSSDTGELFF
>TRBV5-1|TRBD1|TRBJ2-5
CASSLMDRTETQYF
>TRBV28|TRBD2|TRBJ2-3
CASSRLAGDTDTQYF
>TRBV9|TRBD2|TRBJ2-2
CASSRMGGSTGELFF
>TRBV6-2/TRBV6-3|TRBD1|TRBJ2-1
CASSSHLGQGRNEQFF